The following is a TCR beta chain sequence with its context. The sample belongs to a study of T cells after yellow fever vaccination. Researchers made TCR cDNA using 5'RACE template switching, and this step added a universal primer site and UMIs. One entry per CDR3 protein, called by TCRdb with MiXCR from the 5' RACE reads. Here the sample spans about 74,000 distinct CDR3 sequences, approximately 7.7% being singletons. CDR1 and CDR2 (germline): MGHRA, YSYEKL. The CDR3 runs to 14 residues. V lost 1 base to trimming and J lost 8 bases, with 12 bases between them. The rearrangement links TRBV4-1 to TRBJ2-1; D unresolved. The source is a man in his late teens or twenties who received the YFV17D yellow fever vaccine. Sequences were derived from CD8+ T cells sorted from PBMCs, sampled 5 days after the first yellow fever vaccination. The CDR3 bases are TGCGCCAGCAGCCAAGGGGTTCAGGCCGATGAGCAGTTCTTC. Amino acid sequence: CASSQGVQADEQFF.